This TCR beta chain was sequenced during a study of glioma-infiltrating T cells. Study-level points and caveats: Above-expected tissue-blood divergence occurred in all gliomas, most in low-grade ones. Very few CDR3 sequences were shared between tissue and blood.

This clonotype was picked up a small number of times. Its target is not known. With a much larger clone just one base away, this may be a read error. CDR1 and CDR2 from the germline V gene are DFQATT and SNEGSKA (reference sequence). The CDR3 runs 11 residues. TCR alpha and beta CDR3 regions were amplified from RNA using iRepertoire nested multiplex PCR. Input was roughly 100-450 ng of tissue mRNA or PBMC total RNA. TCRdb itself ran the multiplex PCR reads through MiXCR, one entry per CDR3 protein. The table shows fewer than 200,000 distinct CDR3 sequences, with about 40% occurring only once. The sequencing sample was made of glioma tissue, nonneoplastic brain tissue, or PBMCs (not recorded which). The chain is built from TRBV20-1 and TRBJ2-1; D is unresolved. The J call may be wrong; the DNA end is better matched by TRBJ2-7. This TCR came from a human donor with low-grade glioma or glioblastoma, undergoing nonglioma brain surgery, or in good health (not recorded which). CDR3 DNA: TGCAGTGTCAATCCCTACAATGAGCAGTACTTC. Translated, it gives CSVNPYNEQYF.